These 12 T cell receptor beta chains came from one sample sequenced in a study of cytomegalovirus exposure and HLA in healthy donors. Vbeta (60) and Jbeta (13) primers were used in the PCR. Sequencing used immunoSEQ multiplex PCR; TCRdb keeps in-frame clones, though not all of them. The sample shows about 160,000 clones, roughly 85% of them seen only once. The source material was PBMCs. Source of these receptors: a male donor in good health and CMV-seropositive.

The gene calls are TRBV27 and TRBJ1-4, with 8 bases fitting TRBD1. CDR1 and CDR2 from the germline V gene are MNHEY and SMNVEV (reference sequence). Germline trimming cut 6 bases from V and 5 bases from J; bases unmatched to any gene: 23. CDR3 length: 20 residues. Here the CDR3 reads CASRQVYSRDRRETNEKLFF. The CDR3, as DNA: TGTGCCAGCAGGCAAGTATATTCTCGGGACAGGAGAGAGACAAATGAAAAACTGTTTTTT.

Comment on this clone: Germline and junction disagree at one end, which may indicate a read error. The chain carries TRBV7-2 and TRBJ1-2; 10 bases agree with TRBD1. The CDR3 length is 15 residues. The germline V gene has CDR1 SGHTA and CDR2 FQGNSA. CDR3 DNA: TGCGCCAGCAGCCAAGGACAGGGGGATTACTATGGCTACACCTTC. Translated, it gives CASSQGQGDYYGYTF. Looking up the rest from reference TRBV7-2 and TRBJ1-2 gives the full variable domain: GAGVSQSPSNKVTEKGKDVELRCDPISGHTALYWYRQSLGQGLEFLIYFQGNSAPDKSGLPSDRFSAERTGGSVSTLTIQRTQQEDSAVYLCASSQGQGDYYGYTFGSGTRLTVV.

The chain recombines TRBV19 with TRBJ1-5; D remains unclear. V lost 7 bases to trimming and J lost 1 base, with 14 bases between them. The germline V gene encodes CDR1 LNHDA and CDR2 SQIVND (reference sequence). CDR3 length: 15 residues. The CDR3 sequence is CASTPRRESNQPQHF. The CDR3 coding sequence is TGTGCCAGTACCCCTCGGAGGGAGAGCAATCAGCCCCAGCATTTT. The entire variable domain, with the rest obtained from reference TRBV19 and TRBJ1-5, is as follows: DGGITQSPKYLFRKEGQNVTLSCEQNLNHDAMYWYRQDPGQGLRLIYYSQIVNDFQKGDIAEGYSVSREKKESFPLTVTSAQKNPTAFYLCASTPRRESNQPQHFGDGTRLSIL.

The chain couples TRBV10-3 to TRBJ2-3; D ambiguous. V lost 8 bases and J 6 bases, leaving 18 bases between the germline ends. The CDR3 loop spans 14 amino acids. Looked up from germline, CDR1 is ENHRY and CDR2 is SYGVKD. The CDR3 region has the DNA TGTGCCATCCTTGATGGGCAGTCGGCCGATACGCAGTATTTT. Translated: CAILDGQSADTQYF.

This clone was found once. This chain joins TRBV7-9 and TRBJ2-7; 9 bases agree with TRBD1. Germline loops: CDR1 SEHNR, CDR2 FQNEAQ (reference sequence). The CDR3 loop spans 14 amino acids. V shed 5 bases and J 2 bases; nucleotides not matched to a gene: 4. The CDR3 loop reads CASSLGQGTYEQYF. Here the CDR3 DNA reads TGTGCCAGCAGCCTTGGACAGGGGACCTACGAGCAGTACTTC.

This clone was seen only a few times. CDR3 protein: CATSATGYGYTF. As DNA, the CDR3 is TGTGCCACCAGTGCGACAGGGTATGGCTACACCTTC. The V and J genes are TRBV15 and TRBJ1-2; 7 bases are shared with TRBD1. The CDR3 is 12 residues long. The V and J ends lost 6 bases and 5 bases, in that order; junction bases with no gene match: 3. Germline V CDR1 and CDR2: LNHNV, YYDKDF (reference sequence).

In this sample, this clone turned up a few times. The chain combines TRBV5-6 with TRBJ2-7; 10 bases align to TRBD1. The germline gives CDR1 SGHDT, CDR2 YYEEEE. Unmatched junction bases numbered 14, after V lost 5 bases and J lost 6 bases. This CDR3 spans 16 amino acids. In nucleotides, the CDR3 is TGTGCCAGCAGTCTATGGGGACAGGGGAGGGATTCCGAGCAGTACTTC. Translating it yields CASSLWGQGRDSEQYF.

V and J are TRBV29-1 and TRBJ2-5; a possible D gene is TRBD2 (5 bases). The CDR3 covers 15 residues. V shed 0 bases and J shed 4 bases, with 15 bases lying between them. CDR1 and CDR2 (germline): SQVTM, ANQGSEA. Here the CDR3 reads CSVEDVLAARETQYF. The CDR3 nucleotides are TGCAGCGTTGAAGACGTTCTAGCTGCAAGAGAGACCCAGTACTTC.

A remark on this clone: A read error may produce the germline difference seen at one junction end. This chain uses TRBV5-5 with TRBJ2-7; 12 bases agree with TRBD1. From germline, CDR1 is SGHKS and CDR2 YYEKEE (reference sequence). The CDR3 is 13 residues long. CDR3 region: CASGTGGSDEQYF. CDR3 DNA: TGTGCCAGCGGGACAGGGGGCTCCGACGAGCAGTACTTC.

The CDR3 bases are TGCGCCAGCAGCGAACTCAGGGGGGCTAATTCACCCCTCCACTTT. This encodes CASSELRGANSPLHF. The chain is built from TRBV4-3 and TRBJ1-6; TRBD1 matches at 7 bases. CDR3 length equals 15 residues. J was trimmed by 6 bases and V by 5 bases; bases with no gene match: 7. The germline V gene encodes CDR1 LGHNA and CDR2 YSLEER.

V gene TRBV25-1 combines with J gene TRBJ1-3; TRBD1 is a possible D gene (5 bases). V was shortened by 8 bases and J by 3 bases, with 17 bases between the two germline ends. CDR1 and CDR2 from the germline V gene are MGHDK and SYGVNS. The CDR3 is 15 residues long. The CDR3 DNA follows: TGTGCCAGCCGTAACCAGGGTGTCAGTGGAAACACCATATATTTT. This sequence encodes CASRNQGVSGNTIYF.

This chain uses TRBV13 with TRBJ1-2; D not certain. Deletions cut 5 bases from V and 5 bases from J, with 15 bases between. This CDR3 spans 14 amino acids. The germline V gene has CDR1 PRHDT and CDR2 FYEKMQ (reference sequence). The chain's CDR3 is CASSQRAGSYGYTF. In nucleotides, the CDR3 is TGTGCCAGCAGCCAGAGGGCAGGCTCGTATGGCTACACCTTC.